Listed below are T cell receptor beta chains from one sample, sequenced in a study of T cell responses to AZD1222 COVID-19 vaccine. Assay used: immunoSEQ multiplex PCR; TCRdb lists only in-frame clones, some missing. The data show approximately 150,000 clones, with around 91% seen just once and 9.3% held by the top ten. The material was peripheral blood, obtained 28 days after the second AZD1222 dose. The receptors here all came from an adult who received the AZD1222 COVID-19 vaccine. CDR3s include the opening cysteine and the closing phenylalanine or tryptophan. The D gene is left open where the match is weak. Rows may omit the clone size; those that give it use once, few, many or a size class.

clone size	D gene	V gene	J gene	CDR3 DNA	CDR3 protein
.	TRBD1	TRBV7-8	TRBJ2-1	TGTGCCAGCAGCCGAGGACAGGGGTCCTACAATGAGCAGTTCTTC	CASSRGQGSYNEQFF
.	.	TRBV18	TRBJ2-3	TGTGCCAGCTCCCCGGACCGACAGACGATTTCAATTTTAAGCACAGATACGCAGTATTTT	CASSPDRQTISILSTDTQYF
.	.	TRBV12-5	TRBJ1-5	TGTGCTAGTGGTTTGAACAATCAGCCCCAGCATTTT	CASGLNNQPQHF
.	.	TRBV9	TRBJ1-1	TGTGCCAGCAGCGTAAGGGCGAACACTGAAGCTTTCTTT	CASSVRANTEAFF
.	.	TRBV7-2	TRBJ1-5	TGTGCCAGCAGCTTAGGGTCGACACGGGATCAGCCCCAGCATTTT	CASSLGSTRDQPQHF
.	.	TRBV18	TRBJ1-6	TGTGCCAGCGCCACCGGGCTGAATTCACCCCTCCACTTT	CASATGLNSPLHF
.	.	TRBV4-1	TRBJ1-5	TGCGCCAGCAGCCAAGTTCCGGACAGCTATAGCAATCAGCCCCAGCATTTT	CASSQVPDSYSNQPQHF
.	TRBD1	TRBV3-1/TRBV3-2	TRBJ1-3	TGTGCCAGCAGCACCCGGACAGGCTCTGGAAACACCATATATTTT	CASSTRTGSGNTIYF
.	TRBD1	TRBV6-1	TRBJ2-5	TGTGCCAGCAGTGAGATGAGGGACAGGGTGAAGACCCAGTACTTC	CASSEMRDRVKTQYF
.	TRBD1	TRBV27	TRBJ1-6	TGTGCCAGCAGCTGGGACAGGGCTAATTCACCCCTCCACTTT	CASSWDRANSPLHF
once	TRBD2	TRBV7-2	TRBJ2-3	TGTGCCAGCAGCTTAGAAGGCGGACTAGGAGGGGCAGATACGCAGTATTTT	CASSLEGGLGGADTQYF
.	.	TRBV27	TRBJ2-7	TGTGCCAGCGTCGGCTCCTACGAGCAGTACTTC	CASVGSYEQYF
.	.	TRBV10-3	TRBJ2-2	TGTGCCATCAGTTCGGGAGCGGGCACCGGGGAGCTGTTTTTT	CAISSGAGTGELFF
.	TRBD1	TRBV10-1	TRBJ2-1	TGCGCCAGCAGTCCCGGACAGGGATGGTACAATGAGCAGTTCTTC	CASSPGQGWYNEQFF
.	TRBD2	TRBV18	TRBJ2-7	TGTGCCAGCTCGCAAGCGGGAGGACCCTACGAGCAGTACTTC	CASSQAGGPYEQYF
.	TRBD1	TRBV3-1/TRBV3-2	TRBJ1-1	TGTGCCACTAAGCGACAGGGGATGAACACTGAAGCTTTCTTT	CATKRQGMNTEAFF
.	.	TRBV9	TRBJ1-1	TGTGCCAGCAGCGTAACCGGACAGAACACTGAAGCTTTCTTT	CASSVTGQNTEAFF
.	.	TRBV27	TRBJ1-2	TGTGCCAGCAGCGCCGCCGCGGGCGGCTACACCTTC	CASSAAAGGYTF
.	TRBD1	TRBV5-1	TRBJ1-1	TGCGCCAGCAGCGGGACAGCGAACACTGAAGCTTTCTTT	CASSGTANTEAFF
.	.	TRBV3-1/TRBV3-2	TRBJ2-3	TGTGCCAGCAGCCAAGGTATTAGCACAGATACGCAGTATTTT	CASSQGISTDTQYF
.	.	TRBV9	TRBJ1-1	TGTGCCAGCAGCGTAGAAGGTTTGACTGAAGCTTTCTTT	CASSVEGLTEAFF
.	.	TRBV15	TRBJ1-4	TGTGCCACCAGCGGAGGGAGTTCACATGAAAAACTGTTTTTT	CATSGGSSHEKLFF
.	TRBD1	TRBV10-3	TRBJ2-7	TGTGCCATCAGGGAGACAGGGACCTACGAGCAGTACTTC	CAIRETGTYEQYF
.	TRBD1	TRBV7-2	TRBJ1-1	TGTGCCAGCAGCCCCTACAGGGGCCCTGAAGCTTTCTTT	CASSPYRGPEAFF
.	.	TRBV6-2/TRBV6-3	TRBJ2-3	TGTGCCAGCAGTTACCGTACTAGCACAGATACGCAGTATTTT	CASSYRTSTDTQYF
once	TRBD1	TRBV7-9	TRBJ2-2	TGTGCCAGCAGCCCGCCAGGGGGCGACACGAACACCGGGGAGCTGTTTTTT	CASSPPGGDTNTGELFF
.	.	TRBV5-1	TRBJ1-1	TGCGCCAGCAGCTTGGGGGGGGCGCGGAACACTGAAGCTTTCTTT	CASSLGGARNTEAFF
.	TRBD2	TRBV28	TRBJ2-1	TGTGCCAGCAGACCCGAAAAGCGGGACCAGGACAATGAGCAGTTCTTC	CASRPEKRDQDNEQFF
.	.	TRBV6-5	TRBJ1-2	TGTGCCAGCAGTTACGACATGCCTTTAGGCTACACCTTC	CASSYDMPLGYTF
.	.	TRBV7-9	TRBJ1-2	TGTGCCAGCAGCTTTTCAGGGGAAAAGGATGGCTACACCTTC	CASSFSGEKDGYTF
.	.	TRBV10-3	TRBJ1-1	TGTGCCATCAGTGAGTCGGAGATGGAGGGCACTGAAGCTTTCTTT	CAISESEMEGTEAFF
.	.	TRBV4-2	TRBJ1-1	TGTGCCAGCAGCCCCCGTCGCGGGTCTCAGAACACTGAAGCTTTCTTT	CASSPRRGSQNTEAFF
.	TRBD1	TRBV24-1	TRBJ1-1	TGTGCCACAGGGGACAGGGGGACTGAAGCTTTCTTT	CATGDRGTEAFF